The table lists the clone carrying this T cell receptor (beta chain) with many counts. Amplification of TCR beta CDR3 regions was performed using RNA transcripts as template. Primed by the HTBI set, a first-round RT-PCR was run on the TCR CDR3. From the multiplex PCR reads, TCRdb called clonotypes with MiXCR, one entry per CDR3 protein. The data contain roughly 280,000 distinct CDR3 sequences, over 15% of them seen just once; the ten biggest clones take up around 58%. This CDR3 is 16 amino acids long. V dropped 2 bases and J dropped 1; count of bases not matched to a gene: 1. The germline V gene has CDR1 LGHNA and CDR2 YNFKEQ. These data come from a study of T cells in Graves' hyperthyroidism and ophthalmopathy. Study summary: The initial diagnosis was the point when peripheral blood was collected, ahead of any treatment.

This sequence was found in a woman aged 55-69 years with Graves' ophthalmopathy. The chain couples TRBV4-2 to TRBJ2-4, with TRBD2 matching over 11 bases. The specimen sequenced was blood. The CDR3 sequence: CASSQPSGGAKNIQYF. The CDR3 nucleotides read TGTGCCAGCAGCCAACCTAGCGGGGGGGCCAAAAACATTCAGTACTTC.